The 27 T cell receptor beta chains reported below all come from one sample, sequenced in a study of technical replicates of blood from several donors. Sequencing was performed with immunoSEQ multiplex PCR; in TCRdb, only in-frame clones are kept and a portion is missing. The table lists about 80,000 clones, roughly nine tenths of them singletons, with around 0.4% in the top ten. The sequenced sample consisted of T cells isolated from PBMCs. Receptors were obtained from a human donor in good health.

The chain employs TRBV12-5 and TRBJ2-4; 8 bases are shared with TRBD1. From germline, CDR1 is LGHNT and CDR2 FRNRAP. The V and J ends lost 3 bases and 7 bases, in that order; junction bases with no gene match: 5. CDR3 size: 14 residues. Here the CDR3 reads CASGFSTGGNIQYF. The CDR3, as DNA: TGTGCTAGTGGTTTTAGTACAGGGGGGAACATTCAGTACTTC.

The chain couples TRBV9 to TRBJ2-7; 8 bases align to TRBD2. The ends lost 2 bases at V and 3 bases at J; junction bases unmatched: 4. This CDR3 has 14 residues. The V gene's germline CDR1 is SGDLS and CDR2 YYNGEE. DNA for the CDR3: TGTGCCAGCAGCGTCAGCGGGGGACTCTACGAGCAGTACTTC. This codes for CASSVSGGLYEQYF.

This sequence joins TRBV4-3 and TRBJ1-3; unclear D gene. The CDR3 is 13 residues long. Germline V CDR1 and CDR2: LGHNA, YSLEER. Trimming cost V 2 bases and J 9 bases, with 11 bases left between them. CDR3 loop: CASSQKTGGTIYF. The CDR3 DNA is TGCGCCAGCAGCCAAAAGACGGGAGGCACCATATATTTT.

V usage is TRBV23-1 and J usage is TRBJ1-5; D unclear. TRBV23-1 carries the ORF label, with uncertain function. The CDR3 sequence is 9 residues long. Trimming removed 9 bases at V and 12 bases at J, with 9 bases between. This CDR3 is CASTGIQHF. CDR3 nucleotide sequence: TGCGCCAGTACCGGGATCCAGCATTTT.

The chain joins TRBV18 to TRBJ2-5; TRBD2 aligns across 7 bases. Germline CDR1 reads KGHSH; CDR2 reads LQKENI. Trimming at V came to 6 bases and at J to 1 base, leaving 8 bases not matched to a gene. The CDR3 has 15 residues. The CDR3 nucleotides are TGTGCCAGCTCGCCGACTCGGGAGGTCCAAGAGACCCAGTACTTC. Encoded protein: CASSPTREVQETQYF.

A few counts support this clone. The chain joins TRBV11-3 to TRBJ2-7; possible D gene TRBD2, 6 bases. The CDR3 length is 13 residues. V lost 7 bases and J 2 bases, leaving 12 bases between the germline ends. Germline values: CDR1 SGHNT, CDR2 YENEEA. The CDR3 DNA reads TGTGCCAGCATGGGGGGTACCGCCTACGAGCAGTACTTC. This sequence encodes CASMGGTAYEQYF.

This clone was seen a handful of times. The rearrangement joins TRBV11-2 to TRBJ2-2, with D possibly being TRBD2 (6 bases). Germline CDR1 reads SGHAT; CDR2 reads FQNNGV. The CDR3 has 14 amino acids. V dropped 0 bases and J dropped 9 bases, with 11 bases sitting between them. CDR3 DNA sequence: TGTGCCAGCAGCTTAGATTTAGGAGGGAGGGAGCTGTTTTTT. Encoded protein: CASSLDLGGRELFF.

V gene TRBV5-1 combines with J gene TRBJ1-2; 10 nucleotides agree with TRBD1. Trimming took 4 bases from V and 3 from J; bases not matched to a gene: 6. CDR3 length equals 15 residues. The germline gives CDR1 SGHRS, CDR2 YFSETQ. The DNA of the CDR3 is TGCGCCAGCAGCCGGGACAGGGGTTCTTACTATGGCTACACCTTC. Translating it yields CASSRDRGSYYGYTF.

J is TRBJ2-7 and V is TRBV11-2; 7 positions agree with TRBD1. CDR3 length equals 15 residues. In germline, CDR1 is SGHAT, CDR2 FQNNGV. The junction had 6 bases not matched to a gene; V was cut back by 1 base and J by 3 bases. CDR3 sequence (DNA): TGTGCCAGCAGCTTAGGGGGACAGAATTTCTACGAGCAGTACTTC. This sequence encodes CASSLGGQNFYEQYF.

The chain couples TRBV27 to TRBJ2-7, with D uncertain. CDR1 MNHEY and CDR2 SMNVEV come from the germline V gene (reference sequence). The CDR3 is made up of 11 amino acids. Trimming stripped 5 bases from V and 3 bases from J, with 5 bases between. The CDR3 region has the DNA TGTGCCAGCAGTAACTACTACGAGCAGTACTTC. Protein product: CASSNYYEQYF.

This clone came up many times. The chain is built from TRBV19 and TRBJ1-3, with 7 bases aligning to TRBD1. CDR3 length: 16 residues. Trimming removed 0 bases from V and 4 bases from J; junction bases left unmatched: 6. Per the germline V gene, CDR1 is LNHDA and CDR2 is SQIVND (reference sequence). CDR3 in amino acids: CASSIDLTGPGNTIYF. For the CDR3, the DNA is TGTGCCAGTAGTATAGACTTGACAGGGCCCGGAAACACCATATATTTT. Combining the CDR3 with reference TRBV19 and TRBJ1-3 gives the whole variable domain DGGITQSPKYLFRKEGQNVTLSCEQNLNHDAMYWYRQDPGQGLRLIYYSQIVNDFQKGDIAEGYSVSREKKESFPLTVTSAQKNPTAFYLCASSIDLTGPGNTIYFGEGSWLTVV.

This rearrangement joins TRBV6-1 to TRBJ1-4, with TRBD1 as a possible D gene (5 bases). The CDR3 length is 16 residues. Germline V gives CDR1 MNHNS, CDR2 SASEGT. V lost 0 bases to trimming and J lost 3 bases, with 11 bases between them. DNA of the CDR3: TGTGCCAGCAGTGAAGCGCGGGGGGTAGCTAATGAAAAACTGTTTTTT. The encoded protein is CASSEARGVANEKLFF.

The CDR3 is CASSLGPDRDSGSEQYF. The DNA of the CDR3 is TGCGCCAGCAGCTTGGGCCCGGACAGGGATTCGGGCAGCGAGCAGTACTTC. This chain connects TRBV5-1 to TRBJ2-7; the match to TRBD1 covers 8 bases. The CDR3 contains 17 residues. V lost 0 bases, J lost 6 bases, and 14 bases stayed unmatched. Germline CDR1 reads SGHRS; CDR2 reads YFSETQ.

CDR3 in DNA: TGCAGCGTTGAACGCGGGACAGGGAAAAATGAGCAGTTCTTC. It codes for CSVERGTGKNEQFF. The chain carries TRBV29-1 and TRBJ2-1, with 9 bases identical to TRBD1. In germline, CDR1 is SQVTM, CDR2 ANQGSEA. Trimming at V came to 2 bases and at J to 7 bases, leaving 6 bases not matched to a gene. This CDR3 comprises 14 residues.

This chain joins TRBV4-1 and TRBJ1-2; D is uncertain. There are 13 residues in the CDR3. Germline V gene data show CDR1 as MGHRA and CDR2 as YSYEKL. The ends were cut back, 0 bases at V and 8 bases at J, with 10 bases in the middle. CDR3 DNA sequence: TGCGCCAGCAGCCAAGATCATGTAGCCGGCTACACCTTC. Translated, it gives CASSQDHVAGYTF.

The chain employs TRBV28 and TRBJ2-3, with D perhaps TRBD2 (5 bases). V shed 6 bases and J shed 5 bases, with 15 bases lying between them. The CDR3 covers 14 residues. From germline, CDR1 is MDHEN and CDR2 SYDVKM. The CDR3 DNA reads TGTGCCAGCAGAGGACTCCGGGGTATAGATACGCAGTATTTT. This codes for CASRGLRGIDTQYF.

This chain links TRBV13 with TRBJ1-2; perhaps TRBD1 as D (6 bases). V lost 5 bases and J 4 bases, leaving 11 bases between the germline ends. CDR3 length equals 13 residues. CDR1 and CDR2 from the germline V gene are PRHDT and FYEKMQ (reference sequence). CDR3 coding DNA: TGTGCCAGCAGCACGACAGGTCTCTATGGCTACACCTTC. Translation gives CASSTTGLYGYTF. The full variable domain, its missing parts supplied by reference TRBV13 and TRBJ1-2, is AAGVIQSPRHLIKEKRETATLKCYPIPRHDTVYWYQQGPGQDPQFLISFYEKMQSDKGSIPDRFSAQQFSDYHSELNMSSLELGDSALYFCASSTTGLYGYTFGSGTRLTVV.

The chain is built from TRBV13 and TRBJ2-7; 7 nucleotides agree with TRBD1. Germline V gene data show CDR1 as PRHDT and CDR2 as FYEKMQ (reference sequence). J lost 5 bases, V lost 2 bases, and 12 bases had no gene match. The CDR3 has 16 residues. The CDR3 reads CASSLLGDRTINEQYF. CDR3 nucleotides: TGTGCCAGCAGCTTATTGGGGGACAGAACAATCAACGAGCAGTACTTC.

CDR3 nucleotides: TGTGCCAGCAGTTACCTAGCGGGAACAAATGAGCAGTTCTTC. Translated, it gives CASSYLAGTNEQFF. This chain joins TRBV6-5 and TRBJ2-1; the match to TRBD2 covers 9 bases. In germline, CDR1 is MNHEY, CDR2 SVGAGI. The length of the CDR3 is 14 residues. V lost 2 bases to trimming and J lost 7 bases; unmatched junction nucleotides: 3.

This clone came up a few times. The V gene is TRBV29-1, the J gene TRBJ2-7; maybe TRBD1 (5 bases). V dropped 7 bases and J dropped 1 base, with 11 bases sitting between them. Germline V CDR1 and CDR2: SQVTM, ANQGSEA. CDR3 size: 12 residues. The CDR3 coding sequence is TGCAGCGCCAGGGTCGGGTCCTACGAGCAGTACTTC. This gives the protein CSARVGSYEQYF.

The rearrangement links TRBV27 to TRBJ1-1, with TRBD1 identical over 7 bases. V was pared by 2 bases and J by 3 bases, with 3 bases of the junction left unmatched. The CDR3 totals 14 residues. CDR1 MNHEY and CDR2 SMNVEV come from the germline V gene (reference sequence). The CDR3 region is CASSLNRGYTEAFF. The CDR3, as DNA: TGTGCCAGCAGTTTAAACAGGGGATACACTGAAGCTTTCTTT.

The chain is built from TRBV4-1 and TRBJ2-5; 7 positions match TRBD2. The CDR3 is 14 amino acids. CDR1 and CDR2 from the germline V gene are MGHRA and YSYEKL. J lost 5 bases, V lost 3 bases, and 6 bases had no gene match. For the CDR3, the DNA is TGCGCCAGCAGCCAGCGCGGGGGTTTGGAGACCCAGTACTTC. Translating gives CASSQRGGLETQYF.

The chain links TRBV5-6 to TRBJ2-1, with 8 bases lining up with TRBD1. The CDR3 has 15 residues. With 6 bases clipped from V and 8 bases from J, the junction kept 13 bases outside the gene matches. Germline CDR1 SGHDT, CDR2 YYEEEE. This chain's CDR3 is CASIKGQGARDEQFF. The CDR3 region has the DNA TGTGCCAGCATAAAGGGGCAGGGGGCAAGGGATGAGCAGTTCTTC. The full variable domain, rest sourced from reference TRBV5-6 and TRBJ2-1, is DAGVTQSPTHLIKTRGQQVTLRCSPKSGHDTVSWYQQALGQGPQFIFQYYEEEERQRGNFPDRFSGHQFPNYSSELNVNALLLGDSALYLCASIKGQGARDEQFFGPGTRLTVL.

The chain has TRBV27 and TRBJ2-6; D remains unclear. The CDR3 is 13 residues long. With 10 bases removed from V and 4 bases from J, the gap between germline ends came to 11 bases. Looked up from germline, CDR1 is MNHEY and CDR2 is SMNVEV (reference sequence). Here the CDR3 reads CATTTLGANVLTF. Here the CDR3 DNA reads TGTGCCACAACCACTTTAGGGGCCAACGTCCTGACTTTC.

This clone appeared once. The chain is built from TRBV7-9 and TRBJ1-5; D remains ambiguous. Per germline, CDR1 SEHNR and CDR2 FQNEAQ (reference sequence). V was pared by 4 bases and J by 4 bases, with 11 bases between. The CDR3 spans 14 residues. In DNA, the CDR3 is TGTGCCAGCAGCTCCACTCGACATAATCAGCCCCAGCATTTT. This codes for CASSSTRHNQPQHF.

This chain joins TRBV7-9 and TRBJ2-3, with 14 bases aligning to TRBD2. V shed 5 bases and J 0 bases; nucleotides not matched to a gene: 4. This CDR3 is 17 amino acids long. Germline values: CDR1 SEHNR, CDR2 FQNEAQ (reference sequence). The CDR3 sequence: CASSRGLAGASTDTQYF. For the CDR3, the DNA is TGTGCCAGCAGCAGGGGACTAGCGGGAGCGAGCACAGATACGCAGTATTTT.

V gene TRBV29-1 combines with J gene TRBJ1-1; a possible D gene is TRBD1 (5 bases). CDR1 is SQVTM and CDR2 is ANQGSEA in the germline V gene. Deletions cut 4 bases from V and 1 base from J, with 10 bases between. This CDR3 has 13 residues. In DNA, the CDR3 is TGCAGCGTTGGAGGCGGGGGGAACACTGAAGCTTTCTTT. It translates to CSVGGGGNTEAFF.